These T cell receptor beta chains were read from a single sample in a study of T cell responses to AZD1222 COVID-19 vaccine. Method: immunoSEQ multiplex PCR; TCRdb's copy keeps in-frame clones and lacks some. The sample lists about 140,000 clones; 85% to 95% were seen once. Specimen: peripheral blood, collected after recovery from COVID-19. These receptors were obtained from an adult who had recovered from COVID-19. Each CDR3 is given with its conserved first and last residue. A D gene is named only where the DNA matches it firmly. Clone size is not always given. Where it is, it says once, few, many or a class for expanded clones.

J	size	D	V	DNA	CDR3
TRBJ2-7	-	-	TRBV3-1/TRBV3-2	TGTGCCAGCAGCCAAGAGGGGTTCTCCTACGAGCAGTACTTC	CASSQEGFSYEQYF
TRBJ1-1	-	-	TRBV7-8	TGTGCCAGCAGCCCGAGTCAAGCCTACACTGAAGCTTTCTTT	CASSPSQAYTEAFF
TRBJ1-5	-	TRBD1	TRBV18	TGTGCCAGCTCAAAACAGGGGGCCAATCAGCCCCAGCATTTT	CASSKQGANQPQHF
TRBJ2-2	-	TRBD2	TRBV27	TGTGCCAGCGGTTTAGTTAGCGGGTGGGCCGGGGAGCTGTTTTTT	CASGLVSGWAGELFF
TRBJ2-7	-	-	TRBV6-5	TGTGCCAGCACCATTCTAGGCTTTCAGGCCTACGAGCAGTACTTC	CASTILGFQAYEQYF
TRBJ2-7	-	TRBD1	TRBV5-1	TGCGCCAGCAGCTTGGAGGGGGCTACCTTATACGAGCAGTACTTC	CASSLEGATLYEQYF
TRBJ1-5	few	-	TRBV5-5	TGTGCCAGCAGCTTCTTGGGTGGCTCCAATCAGCCCCAGCATTTT	CASSFLGGSNQPQHF
TRBJ1-4	-	-	TRBV6-5	TGTGCCAGCAGACCCGGACACTTGGATTTACAAAAACTGTTTTTT	CASRPGHLDLQKLFF
TRBJ1-4	-	TRBD1	TRBV28	TGTGCCAGCAGTCGGGACAGCGACTGGGAAAAACTGTTTTTT	CASSRDSDWEKLFF
TRBJ2-7	-	TRBD2	TRBV13	TGTGCCAGCAGCTTTTACGGAGCGGGAACCTACGAGCAGTACTTC	CASSFYGAGTYEQYF
TRBJ2-5	-	TRBD2	TRBV5-5	TGTGCCAGCAGCTCAGGGACTAGCGGGAGCGGGGAGACCCAGTACTTC	CASSSGTSGSGETQYF
TRBJ2-5	-	-	TRBV5-4	TGTGCCAGCAGCTTGGTAGCTGGGAGCCAAGAGACCCAGTACTTC	CASSLVAGSQETQYF
TRBJ1-1	-	-	TRBV3-1/TRBV3-2	TGTGCCAGCAGCCAAGATCCAGGATTGAACACTGAAGCTTTCTTT	CASSQDPGLNTEAFF
TRBJ2-3	-	-	TRBV5-1	TGCGCCAGCAGGCTAGCCACAGATACGCAGTATTTT	CASRLATDTQYF
TRBJ1-4	-	TRBD1	TRBV28	TGTGCCAGCAGTCTAGGGACAGGTGCAACTAATGAAAAACTGTTTTTT	CASSLGTGATNEKLFF
TRBJ2-4	once	-	TRBV4-1	TGCGCCAGCAGCCGAAGTCTAGACCCCAAAAACATTCAGTACTTC	CASSRSLDPKNIQYF
TRBJ2-5	-	-	TRBV3-1/TRBV3-2	TGTGCCAGCAGCCAACGGGAAGAGACCCAGTACTTC	CASSQREETQYF
TRBJ1-4	-	TRBD1	TRBV9	TGTGCCAGCAGTTCCTACCCAGGGGGGAATGAAAAACTGTTTTTT	CASSSYPGGNEKLFF
TRBJ2-1	-	-	TRBV28	TGTGCCAGCAGTTTTAGTATCTTTAGCGGCCAGATTGAGCAGTTCTTC	CASSFSIFSGQIEQFF
TRBJ2-7	few	-	TRBV2	TGTGCCAGCAGTGAAGCCAGCGTTGGGGAGCAGTACTTC	CASSEASVGEQYF
TRBJ2-2	-	TRBD2	TRBV3-1/TRBV3-2	TGTGCCAGCAGAGAAGAGTCCGGACTAGCGGTCAGGGAGCTGTTTTTT	CASREESGLAVRELFF
TRBJ2-7	once	-	TRBV10-1	TGCGCCAGCAGTGAGTCGGGCAGGGCCTCCTACGAGCAGTACTTC	CASSESGRASYEQYF
TRBJ2-2	-	-	TRBV6-6	TGTGCCAGCAGTAGGTCGGCTTTTGGGAACACCGGGGAGCTGTTTTTT	CASSRSAFGNTGELFF
TRBJ2-1	-	TRBD2	TRBV7-2	TGTGCCAGCAGCTCACCGGGACTAGCGGATAGCTCCTACAATGAGCAGTTCTTC	CASSSPGLADSSYNEQFF
TRBJ1-1	once	-	TRBV29-1	TGCAGCGTCGACCCGGACGGACTGAACACTGAAGCTTTCTTT	CSVDPDGLNTEAFF
TRBJ2-4	-	TRBD2	TRBV3-1/TRBV3-2	TGTGCCAGCAAGGCTAGCGGGGCCAAAAACATTCAGTACTTC	CASKASGAKNIQYF
TRBJ1-6	-	-	TRBV7-8	TGTGCCAGCAGCTTAGACACCGGGACTAATTCACCCCTCCACTTT	CASSLDTGTNSPLHF
TRBJ2-1	-	-	TRBV19	TGTGCCAGTAATCTAAGGGGGGCTAACAATGAGCAGTTCTTC	CASNLRGANNEQFF
TRBJ2-2	once	-	TRBV5-4	TGTGCCAGCAGCTTGGCCGGGGGCTCGAACACCGGGGAGCTGTTTTTT	CASSLAGGSNTGELFF
TRBJ2-2	once	TRBD2	TRBV27	TGTGCCAGCAGTTGGGTTAAAACTAGCGCCTCAACCGGGGAGCTGTTTTTT	CASSWVKTSASTGELFF
TRBJ1-2	-	-	TRBV2	TGTGCCAGCAGTGAAGCGCCACAGGATGGCTACACCTTC	CASSEAPQDGYTF
TRBJ1-4	-	-	TRBV9	TGTGCCAGCAGCCCATGGGATTCAACTAATGAAAAACTGTTTTTT	CASSPWDSTNEKLFF
TRBJ2-1	-	-	TRBV27	TGTGCCAGCAGTTTTACCCCGAGCTCCTACAATGAGCAGTTCTTC	CASSFTPSSYNEQFF
TRBJ1-2	-	-	TRBV2	TGTGCCAGCACCGGGAGGCAGTACATTAACTATGGCTACACCTTC	CASTGRQYINYGYTF
TRBJ2-7	-	TRBD2	TRBV6-6	TGTGCCAGCATGGTAGGGACTAGCGGTACCTACGAGCAGTACTTC	CASMVGTSGTYEQYF
TRBJ1-5	-	-	TRBV28	TGTGCCAGCAGTCCGGGGACAAAGCCCAATCAGCCCCAGCATTTT	CASSPGTKPNQPQHF
TRBJ1-2	-	-	TRBV28	TGTGCCAGCAGGGCGGGGTTCGGCTACACCTTC	CASRAGFGYTF
TRBJ1-2	-	TRBD1	TRBV7-9	TGTGCCAGCAGCTTACCAGGGGGCTCTGGCTACACCTTC	CASSLPGGSGYTF
TRBJ2-1	-	-	TRBV15	TGTGCCACCAGCAGGTACGCGGAGGGGCGGAACTACAATGAGCAGTTCTTC	CATSRYAEGRNYNEQFF
TRBJ1-5	-	-	TRBV30	TGTGCCTGGAGTGCTCTTACAGGGAGCAATCAGCCCCAGCATTTT	CAWSALTGSNQPQHF
TRBJ2-7	few	-	TRBV14	TGTGCCAGCAGCCAACTAGTTACCTCCTACGAGCAGTACTTC	CASSQLVTSYEQYF
TRBJ2-7	once	-	TRBV5-1	TGCGCCAGCAGCTTGGTGAGGCTAGGAGACGAGCAGTACTTC	CASSLVRLGDEQYF
TRBJ2-3	few	TRBD1	TRBV27	TGTGCCAGCAGCCACTACAGGGGAGATACGCAGTATTTT	CASSHYRGDTQYF
TRBJ2-1	-	TRBD2	TRBV11-3	TGTGCCAGCAGCACCTGGACTAGCGGTAGCTCCTACAATGAGCAGTTCTTC	CASSTWTSGSSYNEQFF
TRBJ2-1	-	-	TRBV7-9	TGTGCCAGCAGCTTAGTAGCCTCCAATGAGCAGTTCTTC	CASSLVASNEQFF
TRBJ1-2	-	-	TRBV7-9	TGTGCCAGCAGCCTAAGATTGGGGAATGGCTACACCTTC	CASSLRLGNGYTF
TRBJ1-4	-	-	TRBV11-2	TGTGCCAGCAGCTCCTTCAGGGGAGACAATGAAAAACTGTTTTTT	CASSSFRGDNEKLFF
TRBJ1-2	-	-	TRBV3-1/TRBV3-2	TGTGCCAGCAGCCAAGAGGGGCAGCCGTTAGGCTACACCTTC	CASSQEGQPLGYTF
TRBJ2-2	-	TRBD2	TRBV7-6	TGTGCCAGCAGCTCGGGACTAGCGGGAGTCACCGGGGAGCTGTTTTTT	CASSSGLAGVTGELFF
TRBJ2-7	-	-	TRBV4-2	TGTGCCAGCAGCCAAGTTGACGGCCCCTACGAGCAGTACTTC	CASSQVDGPYEQYF
TRBJ2-5	-	-	TRBV7-9	TGTGCCAGCAGCTTAGACGCACAGGGGGGGGAGACCCAGTACTTC	CASSLDAQGGETQYF
TRBJ1-2	-	-	TRBV4-1	TGCGCCAGCACTCCGAGTCCCGAGGGGGAAACTAGCTATGGCTACACCTTC	CASTPSPEGETSYGYTF
TRBJ1-3	-	-	TRBV6-5	TGTGCCAGCAGGCAGACGGATCCCGGAAACACCATATATTTT	CASRQTDPGNTIYF
TRBJ1-4	-	-	TRBV7-9	TGTGCCAGCAGCCAGACAGGTTATAATGAAAAACTGTTTTTT	CASSQTGYNEKLFF
TRBJ2-5	-	-	TRBV7-9	TGTGCCAGCATCGATGGTGGGCTTCAAGAGACCCAGTACTTC	CASIDGGLQETQYF
TRBJ1-2	once	TRBD1	TRBV7-9	TGTGCCAGCAGCCGGACAGGGGACTATGGCTACACCTTC	CASSRTGDYGYTF
TRBJ1-3	-	-	TRBV6-1	TGTGCCAGCAGTGAAGCGCTTCGCGGAAACACCATATATTTT	CASSEALRGNTIYF
TRBJ2-7	once	-	TRBV4-1	TGCGCCAGCAGCCCCCTCCTTAACCCCGGGGCCTTTACAGAGAGCTACGAGCAGTACTTC	CASSPLLNPGAFTESYEQYF